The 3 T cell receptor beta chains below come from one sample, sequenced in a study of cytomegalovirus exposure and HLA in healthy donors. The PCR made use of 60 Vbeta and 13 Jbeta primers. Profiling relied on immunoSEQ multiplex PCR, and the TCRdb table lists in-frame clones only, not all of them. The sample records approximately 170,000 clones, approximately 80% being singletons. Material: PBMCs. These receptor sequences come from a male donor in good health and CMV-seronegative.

CDR3 loop: CASSRVDREVNQPQHF. The CDR3 region has the DNA TGCGCCAGCAGCCGAGTTGACAGGGAGGTCAATCAGCCCCAGCATTTT. V is TRBV5-1 and J is TRBJ1-5, with TRBD1 identical over 7 bases. The germline V gene encodes CDR1 SGHRS and CDR2 YFSETQ. The V segment lost 4 bases and the J segment 3 bases; nucleotides outside the gene matches: 10. The CDR3 sequence is 16 residues long.

CDR3 in DNA: TGTGCCAGCAATTGGACAGTTAGGGGTTGGTCCTACGAGCAGTACTTC. Amino acids: CASNWTVRGWSYEQYF. V is TRBV25-1 and J is TRBJ2-7; TRBD1 might be the D (6 bases). Germline assignment: CDR1 MGHDK and CDR2 SYGVNS. The CDR3 extends over 16 amino acids. The germline V and J ends were trimmed by 7 bases and 1 base, with 20 bases remaining between them.

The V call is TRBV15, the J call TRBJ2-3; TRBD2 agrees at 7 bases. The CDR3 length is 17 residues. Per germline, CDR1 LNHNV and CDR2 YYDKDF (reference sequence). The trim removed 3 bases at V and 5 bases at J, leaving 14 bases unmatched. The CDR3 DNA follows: TGTGCCACCAGCAGTCCTAAGGCGGGGGAGAAGAAAGATACGCAGTATTTT. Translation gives CATSSPKAGEKKDTQYF.